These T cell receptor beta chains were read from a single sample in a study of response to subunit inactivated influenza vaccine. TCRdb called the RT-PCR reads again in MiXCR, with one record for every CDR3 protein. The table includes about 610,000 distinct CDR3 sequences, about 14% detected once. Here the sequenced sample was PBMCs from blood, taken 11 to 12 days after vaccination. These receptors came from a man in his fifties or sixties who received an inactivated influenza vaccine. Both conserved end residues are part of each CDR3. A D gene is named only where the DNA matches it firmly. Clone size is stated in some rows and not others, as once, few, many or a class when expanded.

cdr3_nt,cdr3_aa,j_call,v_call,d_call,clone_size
TGCAGTGCTGGTGGGCACGCGGTCGGGAACGGGGAGCTGTTTTTT,CSAGGHAVGNGELFF,TRBJ2-2,TRBV20-1,NA,NA
TGCAGTGCTAGAGGTGGCAGGAGCTATGGCTACACCTTC,CSARGGRSYGYTF,TRBJ1-2,TRBV20-1,NA,NA
TGTGCCAGCAGCTTAGGTTCCGGAGCGGCCATTCAGTACTTC,CASSLGSGAAIQYF,TRBJ2-4,TRBV11-2,NA,NA
TGTGCCAGCAGCTTAGGGGAGGCGGGGGTGACAGATACGCAGTATTTT,CASSLGEAGVTDTQYF,TRBJ2-3,TRBV7-2,TRBD2,few
TGCGCCAGCAGCCTTGACCAAATCGGGACAGAGGCTTTCTTT,CASSLDQIGTEAFF,TRBJ1-1,TRBV5-1,TRBD1,NA
TGTGCCAGCAGGGATAGCGGGGCCTACAATGAGCAGTTCTTC,CASRDSGAYNEQFF,TRBJ2-1,TRBV7-2,TRBD2,many
TGTGCCAGTAGTACCGCCGATAGGGCCTCTGGAAACACCATATATTTT,CASSTADRASGNTIYF,TRBJ1-3,TRBV19,NA,many
TGTGCCAGCAGTTTAGAAGGGTTCGGGGGAAATCAGCCCCAGCATTTT,CASSLEGFGGNQPQHF,TRBJ1-5,TRBV12-3/TRBV12-4,NA,NA
TGTGCCAGCAGTCAGGGGGGGCCCAAAAACATTCAGTACTTC,CASSQGGPKNIQYF,TRBJ2-4,TRBV28,NA,NA
TGCGCCAGCAGCTTGGATGGGCACTCTGGAAACACCATATATTTT,CASSLDGHSGNTIYF,TRBJ1-3,TRBV5-1,NA,few
TGTGCCAGTAGTACAAGAAGCGGGAGCTTCTACAATGAGCAGTTCTTC,CASSTRSGSFYNEQFF,TRBJ2-1,TRBV19,TRBD2,few
TGTGCCAGCAGCGGGCGGGGGTGGTATAGCAATCAGCCCCAGCATTTT,CASSGRGWYSNQPQHF,TRBJ1-5,TRBV21-1,NA,NA
TGTGCCAGCAGCTTAGGTCTTCAAGGACCCCATGGCTACACCTTC,CASSLGLQGPHGYTF,TRBJ1-2,TRBV11-2,NA,few
TGCGCCAGCAGCTTGGCTAGTAATCTTCCCGGGGAGCTGTTTTTT,CASSLASNLPGELFF,TRBJ2-2,TRBV5-1,NA,few
TGCGCCAGCAGCCAAGACTTCGGAATGCAGCCCCAGCATTTT,CASSQDFGMQPQHF,TRBJ1-5,TRBV4-1,NA,NA
TGTGCCAGCAGCTTCGGACAGCCTCGGACGGGGGAGCAGTACTTC,CASSFGQPRTGEQYF,TRBJ2-7,TRBV5-6,NA,NA
TGCAGTGCCTCCTCGCTAGCTAACACCTACGAGCAGTACTTC,CSASSLANTYEQYF,TRBJ2-7,TRBV20-1,NA,few
TGTGCCAGCAGCCCCCGGTCGAAAATCGATGAAAAACTGTTTTTT,CASSPRSKIDEKLFF,TRBJ1-4,TRBV3-1,NA,NA
TGTGCCAGCAGCGTAGGAGGCCGGGCCGCGGGGCGCCTTACGCAGTATTTT,CASSVGGRAAGRLTQYF,TRBJ2-3,TRBV9,NA,few
TGTGCCAGCAGCTCGGGGCCCTCAACTAATGAAAAACTGTTTTTT,CASSSGPSTNEKLFF,TRBJ1-4,TRBV7-9,NA,few
TGTGCCAGCAGCTTACGTGGACTAGCGCTGAACACCGGGGAGCTGTTTTTT,CASSLRGLALNTGELFF,TRBJ2-2,TRBV7-8,TRBD2,many
TGCGCCAGCAGCTTGACCGGGACTGACCCTTTCACACATGGGGATACGCAGTATTTT,CASSLTGTDPFTHGDTQYF,TRBJ2-3,TRBV5-1,NA,few
TGTGCCACCAGCAGAGAGACAGGGAGGAACACTGAAGCTTTCTTT,CATSRETGRNTEAFF,TRBJ1-1,TRBV15,TRBD1,NA
TGTGCCATCAGCACCGGGCCAAACTACGAGCAGTACTTC,CAISTGPNYEQYF,TRBJ2-7,TRBV10-3,NA,few
TGTGCCAGCAGCCAAGTGTTCGCGGCCGGGGGGGATTCACCCCTCCACTTT,CASSQVFAAGGDSPLHF,TRBJ1-6,TRBV4-2,NA,many
TGTGCCAGCAGCTTATATTCAGGGGTCAATCAGCCCCAGCATTTT,CASSLYSGVNQPQHF,TRBJ1-5,TRBV7-8,NA,NA
TGTGCCAGCAGCGCCTCCTACAATGAGCAGTTCTTC,CASSASYNEQFF,TRBJ2-1,TRBV9,NA,NA
TGTGCCAGCAGTGAATTCAGGGGAAACGAGCAGTACTTC,CASSEFRGNEQYF,TRBJ2-7,TRBV2,NA,NA
TGCGCCAGCAGCCAAGATCTTACAATTTACAATGAGCAGTTCTTC,CASSQDLTIYNEQFF,TRBJ2-1,TRBV4-3,NA,once
TGCAGTGCTAGAGATTTGGGGACTGGGGCCAACGTCCTGACTTTC,CSARDLGTGANVLTF,TRBJ2-6,TRBV20-1,NA,few
TGTGCCACCAGCAGAGAGGGATTCACGCAGTATTTT,CATSREGFTQYF,TRBJ2-3,TRBV15,NA,few
TGTGCCAGCAGATCCAGGGTTAGCGGGGAGCTGTTTTTT,CASRSRVSGELFF,TRBJ2-2,TRBV7-8,NA,few
TGTGCCAGCAGTGTTGGAGCAGGGGGCGTCGAGCAGTACTTC,CASSVGAGGVEQYF,TRBJ2-7,TRBV6-1,TRBD1,NA
TGCAGTGCTAGCGGGTACTACAATGAGCAGTTCTTC,CSASGYYNEQFF,TRBJ2-1,TRBV20-1,NA,once
TGTGCCAGCAGTTTTCTTAGCGGAAACTACAATGAGCAGTTCTTC,CASSFLSGNYNEQFF,TRBJ2-1,TRBV12-3/TRBV12-4,NA,few
TGCGCCAGCAGCCAAGGGCCAGGGGGCACGGATGAGCAGTTCTTC,CASSQGPGGTDEQFF,TRBJ2-1,TRBV4-1,TRBD1,NA
TGTGCCAGCAGCTTGGTCCAGGGGATTGGAGAAAAACTGTTTTTT,CASSLVQGIGEKLFF,TRBJ1-4,TRBV7-2,NA,few
TGTGCCAGCAGCATAGTTAAACCAGAGCAGTTCTTC,CASSIVKPEQFF,TRBJ2-1,TRBV12-3/TRBV12-4,NA,few
TGTGCCAGCAGGCCTAAGTGGGGACAGGGGACAACCGGGGAGCTGTTTTTT,CASRPKWGQGTTGELFF,TRBJ2-2,TRBV28,TRBD1,few
TGTGCCAGCAGCTCGGGACAGGGGACGACCTATAATTCACCCCTCCACTTT,CASSSGQGTTYNSPLHF,TRBJ1-6,TRBV11-1,TRBD1,few
TGCAGCGTGAAAAACACCGGGGAGCTGTTTTTT,CSVKNTGELFF,TRBJ2-2,TRBV29-1,NA,NA
TGTGCCAGCGAGACCGGCGGGAAGCAGTACTTC,CASETGGKQYF,TRBJ2-7,TRBV5-6,NA,NA
TGTGCCAGCAGCTTAGCTCTGTGGCCCCCGCGGGGCGAGAACACTGAAGCTTTCTTT,CASSLALWPPRGENTEAFF,TRBJ1-1,TRBV7-8,NA,few
TGCAGTGCCAATCCGACAGACGGAGGATGGGAGCAGTACTTC,CSANPTDGGWEQYF,TRBJ2-7,TRBV20-1,NA,NA
TGTGCCAGCAATAAGGCGGGAGGGCCTTACAATGAGCAGTTCTTC,CASNKAGGPYNEQFF,TRBJ2-1,TRBV7-8,TRBD2,few
TGTGCCACCTCGAACGGGGCAGATACGCAGTATTTT,CATSNGADTQYF,TRBJ2-3,TRBV10-3,NA,few
TGTGCCAGCAGTTCCACAGGGTTCGGTGAAGCTTTCTTT,CASSSTGFGEAFF,TRBJ1-1,TRBV6-6,NA,few
TGCAGTGCTAGCTCGGCTAGCGAGACCTACGAGCAGTACTTC,CSASSASETYEQYF,TRBJ2-7,TRBV20-1,NA,once
TGTGCCAGCAGCTTAGATACGTGGCGGGACGAGAAGACCGGGGAGCTGTTTTTT,CASSLDTWRDEKTGELFF,TRBJ2-2,TRBV11-2,NA,few
TGTGCCATCAGTGATTCAAGCATAACAGGGGATGGCTACACCTTC,CAISDSSITGDGYTF,TRBJ1-2,TRBV10-3,TRBD1,few
TGTGCCAGTAGTATATGGGGACAGAACTATGGCTACACCTTC,CASSIWGQNYGYTF,TRBJ1-2,TRBV19,TRBD1,NA
TGTGCCAGCAGTTTCGTAGCGGGGCAACCTGGCGAGCAGTACTTC,CASSFVAGQPGEQYF,TRBJ2-7,TRBV28,TRBD2,few
TGTGCCAGCAGCTTACAACCCCAAATTGGGTACAATGAGCAGTTCTTC,CASSLQPQIGYNEQFF,TRBJ2-1,TRBV7-8,NA,NA
TGTGCCAGCAGTTACTTCCGGACAGTTTTAAATGAAAAACTGTTTTTT,CASSYFRTVLNEKLFF,TRBJ1-4,TRBV6-5,NA,NA
TGCGCCAGCAGACCAACACAATGGTACACCGGGGAGCTGTTTTTT,CASRPTQWYTGELFF,TRBJ2-2,TRBV4-1,NA,few
TGTGCCAGCAATGCTGGAAACACCATATATTTT,CASNAGNTIYF,TRBJ1-3,TRBV3-1,NA,NA
TGCAGTGCTAGAGGGACCCACGGTGAGCAGTTCTTC,CSARGTHGEQFF,TRBJ2-1,TRBV20-1,NA,many
TGTGCCACCAGTGATTTGTCTGCCAGGGGGGGCAATGAGCAGTTCTTC,CATSDLSARGGNEQFF,TRBJ2-1,TRBV24-1,NA,NA
TGTGCCAGCAGCGAGGGGAGTAGCAATCAGCCCCAGCATTTT,CASSEGSSNQPQHF,TRBJ1-5,TRBV9,NA,many